Sequencing of this T cell receptor (beta chain) was carried out in a study of blood T cell repertoires in COVID-19. CDR3 length: 13 residues. V gave up 5 bases and J gave up 3 bases, with 11 bases separating them. CDR1 and CDR2 (germline): MDHEN, SYDVKM. Measured with immunoSEQ multiplex PCR; TCRdb has only the in-frame clones, and not every one. The sample lists about 14,000 clones, roughly 87% occurring once. The sequenced sample consisted of peripheral blood. The origin of this receptor is a human donor with active COVID-19. The donor label of this sample is uncertain. V gene TRBV28 combines with J gene TRBJ2-7; D may be TRBD1 (6 bases). The CDR3 DNA sequence: TGTGCCAGCAGTCAAAGGACAGACTACGAGCAGTACTTC. It specifies CASSQRTDYEQYF.